The 29 T cell receptor beta chains below all came from one sample that was sequenced in a study of T cells in Graves' hyperthyroidism and ophthalmopathy. There were TCR beta CDR3 regions amplified from RNA transcripts. The HTBI primer set served for first-round RT-PCR of the TCR CDR3. A single record per CDR3 protein comes from TCRdb applying MiXCR to the multiplex PCR reads. The repertoire has hundreds of thousands of distinct CDR3 sequences, 14% of them found once; the top ten carry roughly 10%. Sequenced input: blood. The receptor source for this set is a woman aged 18-29 years with Graves' hyperthyroidism.

This clonotype was detected ten times or more. The chain carries TRBV7-2 and TRBJ2-5; D may be TRBD2 (5 bases). This CDR3 region has 15 residues. Germline assignment: CDR1 SGHTA and CDR2 FQGNSA. Deletions cut 5 bases from V and 6 bases from J, with 19 bases between. Written as DNA, the CDR3 is TGTGCCAGCAGCCCCGAGGGTCCGAGGCGAAAGACCCAGTACTTC. The encoded protein is CASSPEGPRRKTQYF.

This clonotype was detected many times. The chain joins TRBV5-1 to TRBJ2-2, with TRBD2 matching over 7 bases. Germline V CDR1 and CDR2: SGHRS, YFSETQ. V shed 4 bases, J shed 6 bases, and the junction held 12 bases outside the gene matches. The length of the CDR3 is 16 residues. The CDR3 here is CASSPTGRELSGELFF. CDR3 coding DNA: TGCGCCAGCAGCCCCACCGGGCGGGAGTTGTCCGGGGAGCTGTTTTTT.

This sequence joins TRBV5-1 and TRBJ2-2; maybe TRBD1 (6 bases). The CDR3 extends over 14 amino acids. The V gene lost 7 bases and the J gene lost 0 bases, with 10 bases spanning the gap. Germline V CDR1 and CDR2: SGHRS, YFSETQ. DNA for the CDR3: TGCGCCAGCCAACAGGGCTCGAACACCGGGGAGCTGTTTTTT. Its protein is CASQQGSNTGELFF.

This clonotype was seen a few times. The chain employs TRBV28 and TRBJ2-1; D is perhaps TRBD1 or TRBD2 (6 bases each). The CDR3 is 19 amino acids. The V gene lost 1 base and the J gene lost 0 bases, with 19 bases spanning the gap. Germline CDR1 and CDR2: MDHEN and SYDVKM. CDR3 DNA: TGTGCCAGCAGTTTATATGGCAGGGGAGGACATAGCTCCTACAATGAGCAGTTCTTC. Residues: CASSLYGRGGHSSYNEQFF.

At least ten counts were recorded for this clonotype. V gene TRBV20-1 combines with J gene TRBJ1-1; TRBD1 might be the D (6 bases). CDR3 length: 13 residues. Germline V gene sequence: CDR1 DFQATT, CDR2 SNEGSKA (reference sequence). V was cut by 5 bases and J by 4 bases, with 14 bases left in between. CDR3 region: CSARRGGGTEAFF. The CDR3 coding sequence is TGCAGTGCTCGGCGTGGGGGCGGCACTGAAGCTTTCTTT.

The chain carries TRBV27 and TRBJ2-3, with TRBD2 identical over 11 bases. The trim removed 4 bases at V and 5 bases at J, leaving 14 bases unmatched. The CDR3 loop spans 18 amino acids. Per germline, CDR1 MNHEY and CDR2 SMNVEV (reference sequence). CDR3 in amino acids: CASSSLILAGANKDTQYF. CDR3 coding DNA: TGTGCCAGCAGTTCCCTCATACTAGCGGGAGCCAACAAAGATACGCAGTATTTT.

This clonotype was seen ten or more times. The chain couples TRBV3-1 to TRBJ2-7; D uncertain. The CDR3 runs 12 residues. Trimming took 1 base from V and 9 from J, leaving 10 bases between them. Germline CDR1 is LGHDT and CDR2 is YNNKEL (reference sequence). For the CDR3, the DNA is TGTGCCAGCAGCCAAGGGCGCCTGGGGCAGTACTTC. This encodes CASSQGRLGQYF.

The rearrangement uses TRBV4-1 and TRBJ2-3; the D call may be TRBD1 or TRBD2 (5 bases each). Germline V CDR1 and CDR2: MGHRA, YSYEKL. CDR3 length: 16 amino acids. Trimming took 3 bases from V and 4 from J, leaving 17 bases between them. The CDR3 sequence: CASSHPGGDGADTQYF. CDR3 sequence (DNA): TGCGCCAGCAGCCACCCTGGGGGAGACGGGGCAGATACGCAGTATTTT.

This clonotype has a count of ten or more. The rearrangement joins TRBV6-6 to TRBJ1-1; possibly TRBD1 for D (5 bases). The length of the CDR3 is 16 residues. With 2 bases removed from V and 2 bases from J, the gap between germline ends came to 15 bases. Germline assignment: CDR1 MNHNY and CDR2 SVGAGI (reference sequence). CDR3 sequence (DNA): TGTGCCAGCAGTTACCTAGTTGTGGGGCACAACACTGAAGCTTTCTTT. This encodes CASSYLVVGHNTEAFF.

The J gene is TRBJ1-3, the V gene TRBV4-1, with D unclear. The germline V and J ends were trimmed by 1 base and 2 bases, with 9 bases remaining between them. CDR1 MGHRA and CDR2 YSYEKL come from the germline V gene. The CDR3 sequence is 15 residues long. DNA for the CDR3: TGCGCCAGCAGCCAAGGAACCTGGACTGGAAACACCATATATTTT. Translation gives CASSQGTWTGNTIYF.

Many counts were recorded for this clonotype. This sequence joins TRBV2 and TRBJ2-7; 11 bases align to TRBD2. CDR1 and CDR2 (germline): SNHLY, FYNNEI. The CDR3 consists of 16 residues. J gave up 6 bases and V 8 bases, and 15 bases lay outside the gene matches. The chain's CDR3 is CASRTVRLAGRSEQYF. The CDR3 DNA is TGTGCCAGCCGGACGGTTCGACTAGCGGGGCGGTCCGAGCAGTACTTC.

This clonotype was found a few times. The chain carries TRBV5-1 and TRBJ2-3, with TRBD2 as a possible D gene (6 bases). The CDR3 spans 17 residues. Germline-derived CDR1 and CDR2 are SGHRS and YFSETQ. V was trimmed by 4 bases and J by 0 bases, leaving 18 bases between them. The DNA of the CDR3 is TGCGCCAGCAGCGCCGGACCACTAGCAGCTAGCACAGATACGCAGTATTTT. Translation gives CASSAGPLAASTDTQYF.

This clonotype was recorded at least ten times. V gene TRBV30 combines with J gene TRBJ1-5; TRBD1 matches 7 bases. The ends lost 5 bases at V and 4 bases at J; junction bases unmatched: 5. The CDR3 contains 13 residues. Germline V gives CDR1 GTSNPN, CDR2 SVGIG (reference sequence). CDR3 amino acids: CAWSYRGNQPQHF. CDR3 in DNA: TGTGCCTGGTCTTACAGGGGAAATCAGCCCCAGCATTTT.

The rearrangement links TRBV5-5 to TRBJ2-5, with 8 bases matching TRBD2. Per the germline V gene, CDR1 is SGHKS and CDR2 is YYEKEE (reference sequence). This CDR3 spans 15 amino acids. The V segment lost 4 bases and the J segment 5 bases; nucleotides outside the gene matches: 10. CDR3 in DNA: TGTGCCAGCAGCGTACACGGGTCGGGGGGGGAGACCCAGTACTTC. This codes for CASSVHGSGGETQYF.

This chain's CDR3 is CASSIVPGRVGDTQYF. The CDR3 bases are TGTGCCAGCAGTATAGTTCCAGGACGGGTTGGGGATACGCAGTATTTT. The rearrangement uses TRBV12-3 or TRBV12-4 and TRBJ2-3; no firm D call. CDR3 length equals 16 residues. V lost 5 bases to trimming and J lost 6 bases, with 21 bases between them.

This clonotype was detected ten times or more. V gene TRBV20-1 combines with J gene TRBJ1-2, with D possibly matching TRBD1 (5 bases). CDR1 is DFQATT, CDR2 SNEGSKA, per germline (reference sequence). Trimming took 2 bases from V and 3 from J, leaving 16 bases between them. The CDR3 totals 15 residues. The CDR3 region is CSARHGHGVDYGYTF. CDR3 coding DNA: TGCAGTGCTAGACATGGACATGGGGTCGACTATGGCTACACCTTC.

Ten or more counts support this clonotype. V gene TRBV20-1 combines with J gene TRBJ1-2; D possibly corresponds to TRBD1 (5 bases). In germline, CDR1 is DFQATT, CDR2 SNEGSKA (reference sequence). The CDR3 is made up of 14 amino acids. V was pared by 3 bases and J by 8 bases, with 19 bases between. This CDR3 reads CSARAGTGTRGYTF. In nucleotides, the CDR3 is TGCAGTGCTAGGGCGGGAACCGGGACTAGAGGCTACACCTTC.

This clonotype was picked up many times. The chain has TRBV27 and TRBJ2-1; 14 positions match TRBD2. This CDR3 comprises 17 residues. The germline CDR1 and CDR2 sequences are MNHEY and SMNVEV (reference sequence). V dropped 6 bases and J dropped 0; count of bases not matched to a gene: 4. CDR3 bases: TGTGCCAGCAGATCTGGGACTAGCGGGGGCTCCTACAATGAGCAGTTCTTC. This codes for CASRSGTSGGSYNEQFF.

This clonotype has just a few counts. The rearrangement links TRBV18 to TRBJ2-7, with 11 bases matching TRBD2. The ends lost 4 bases at V and 7 bases at J; junction bases unmatched: 12. This CDR3 is built from 16 residues. Germline CDR1 KGHSH, CDR2 LQKENI. The CDR3: CASSLFDSGRAREQYF. The CDR3 DNA sequence: TGTGCCAGCTCACTCTTTGATAGCGGGAGGGCCCGGGAGCAGTACTTC.

This clonotype was seen more than once but under ten times. J is TRBJ1-2 and V is TRBV15; TRBD1 agrees at 8 bases. This CDR3 comprises 15 residues. CDR1 is LNHNV, CDR2 YYDKDF, per germline (reference sequence). J lost 3 bases, V lost 2 bases, and 5 bases had no gene match. CDR3 coding DNA: TGTGCCACCAGCAGACCCCAGACAGGGGACTATGGCTACACCTTC. Encoded protein: CATSRPQTGDYGYTF.

In its sample, this clonotype was seen a few times. The chain links TRBV5-4 to TRBJ2-7; 9 bases are shared with TRBD1. V lost 3 bases, J lost 6 bases, and 7 bases stayed unmatched. The CDR3 is 14 residues long. Per the germline V gene, CDR1 is SGHNT and CDR2 is YYREEE (reference sequence). CDR3 nucleotides: TGTGCCAGCAGCTATCGAGGGACAGGGAGCGAGCAGTACTTC. Translated, it gives CASSYRGTGSEQYF.

The chain links TRBV6-2 or TRBV6-3 to TRBJ2-6, with 7 bases fitting TRBD1. CDR3 size: 16 residues. V shed 5 bases, J shed 0 bases, and the junction held 4 bases outside the gene matches. Per the germline V gene, CDR1 is MNHEY and CDR2 is SVGEGT. The CDR3, as DNA: TGTGCCAGCAGTGTAGACAGGGTCTCTGGGGCCAACGTCCTGACTTTC. Translation: CASSVDRVSGANVLTF.

This clonotype was seen ten or more times. The chain has TRBV10-3 and TRBJ2-3, with 9 bases lining up with TRBD2. J lost 3 bases, V lost 8 bases, and 9 bases had no gene match. This CDR3 contains 15 residues. The germline V gene has CDR1 ENHRY and CDR2 SYGVKD. DNA for the CDR3: TGTGCCATCGGTCGCCTCAGCGGGGGGACAGATACGCAGTATTTT. Amino acids: CAIGRLSGGTDTQYF.

The chain couples TRBV19 to TRBJ1-5; a weak D match, TRBD1 (6 bases). Germline V gene sequence: CDR1 LNHDA, CDR2 SQIVND (reference sequence). CDR3 length: 18 amino acids. V lost 3 bases to trimming and J lost 0 bases, with 18 bases between them. CDR3 nucleotides: TGTGCCAGTAGTATGGACAGCCCCTATGTGTATAGCAATCAGCCCCAGCATTTT. It yields the protein CASSMDSPYVYSNQPQHF.

This clonotype was recorded many times. The chain joins TRBV30 to TRBJ2-5; 13 bases line up with TRBD2. Germline V CDR1 and CDR2: GTSNPN, SVGIG (reference sequence). The CDR3 sequence is 19 residues long. J lost 4 bases, V lost 0 bases, and 14 bases had no gene match. CDR3 coding DNA: TGTGCCTGGAGTGTACGGGGGGCACTAGCGGGAGGGCCAGGAGAGACCCAGTACTTC. Protein: CAWSVRGALAGGPGETQYF.

Only a few counts were recorded for this clonotype. The rearrangement uses TRBV9 and TRBJ2-3, with 9 bases identical to TRBD2. Unmatched junction bases numbered 1, after V lost 1 base and J lost 1 base. This CDR3 is 15 amino acids long. CDR1 and CDR2 from the germline V gene are SGDLS and YYNGEE. CDR3: CASSVLAGGTDTQYF. The CDR3 coding sequence is TGTGCCAGCAGCGTATTAGCGGGGGGCACAGATACGCAGTATTTT.

This clonotype has just one count. V gene TRBV24-1 combines with J gene TRBJ1-4; D is ambiguous. Germline V gene lookup returns CDR1 KGHDR and CDR2 SFDVKD. V lost 5 bases to trimming and J lost 7 bases, with 10 bases between them. The CDR3 contains 13 residues. CDR3 loop: CATSVGSGEKLFF. CDR3 DNA: TGTGCCACCAGTGTGGGGAGTGGTGAAAAACTGTTTTTT.

This clonotype showed up many times. V is TRBV7-9 and J is TRBJ2-1; D gene unclear. V lost 6 bases to trimming and J lost 15 bases, with 18 bases between them. The length of the CDR3 is 12 residues. CDR1 SEHNR and CDR2 FQNEAQ come from the germline V gene (reference sequence). The CDR3 reads CASRRSEVEWFF. The CDR3, as DNA: TGTGCCAGCAGACGAAGCGAGGTGGAATGGTTCTTC.

This clonotype appeared many times. This chain connects TRBV12-3 or TRBV12-4 to TRBJ1-5; no definite D call. This CDR3 has 13 amino acids. V lost 4 bases to trimming and J lost 3 bases, with 7 bases between them. The CDR3 loop is CASSWASNQPQHF. The CDR3 DNA reads TGTGCCAGCAGTTGGGCCTCCAATCAGCCCCAGCATTTT.